A single sample gave rise to the 23 T cell receptor beta chains below, sequenced in a study of cytomegalovirus exposure and HLA in healthy donors. Using immunoSEQ multiplex PCR, the repertoire was profiled, and TCRdb retains in-frame clones only, with some absent. The table shows some 130,000 clones, with approximately 84% occurring only once. Sequencing used PBMCs. The source is a man younger than 45 in good health and CMV-seropositive.

V usage is TRBV4-1 and J usage is TRBJ2-1, with 7 bases matching TRBD2. CDR1 is MGHRA, CDR2 YSYEKL, per germline. The trim removed 5 bases at V and 3 bases at J, leaving 7 bases unmatched. The CDR3 has 15 amino acids. CDR3 DNA sequence: TGCGCCAGCAGCGGCGGGAGCCAGGTCTACAATGAGCAGTTCTTC. It translates to CASSGGSQVYNEQFF.

The V and J genes are TRBV7-2 and TRBJ1-1; D uncertain. Germline CDR1 is SGHTA and CDR2 is FQGNSA. V dropped 3 bases and J dropped 1 base, with 12 bases sitting between them. The CDR3 runs to 15 residues. The CDR3 coding sequence is TGTGCCAGCAGCTTGGGCATGGGTGGGAACACTGAAGCTTTCTTT. Its translation: CASSLGMGGNTEAFF.

As to this clone: In the same sample, other DNA sequences code for this CDR3. This rearrangement joins TRBV18 to TRBJ2-7; D gene uncertain. The germline V gene has CDR1 KGHSH and CDR2 LQKENI. V shed 3 bases and J shed 3 bases, with 9 bases lying between them. The CDR3 contains 13 residues. The CDR3 spells CASSPSLSYEQYF. The DNA for the CDR3 is TGTGCCAGCTCACCCTCCCTTAGCTACGAGCAGTACTTC.

The chain is built from TRBV11-2 and TRBJ2-3, with 12 positions matching TRBD2. V gave up 5 bases and J gave up 5 bases; unmatched junction bases: 8. CDR1 is SGHAT, CDR2 FQNNGV, per germline. This CDR3 region has 16 residues. CDR3 nucleotides: TGTGCCAGCAGCCCGACTAGCGGGAGATGGGTAGATACGCAGTATTTT. Translating it yields CASSPTSGRWVDTQYF.

The chain is built from TRBV19 and TRBJ1-1; 8 positions match TRBD1. Germline trimming cut 5 bases from V and 4 bases from J; bases unmatched to any gene: 9. Germline V gene sequence: CDR1 LNHDA, CDR2 SQIVND (reference sequence). This CDR3 spans 15 amino acids. CDR3 DNA: TGTGCCAGTAGTCAGGGGGCAGGACGAAGCACTGAAGCTTTCTTT. Amino acids: CASSQGAGRSTEAFF.

The rearrangement joins TRBV11-2 to TRBJ2-1, with 9 positions matching TRBD2. This CDR3 has 14 residues. Per germline, CDR1 SGHAT and CDR2 FQNNGV. V was pared by 1 base and J by 13 bases, with 8 bases of the junction left unmatched. CDR3 protein: CASSLVQRGDKQFF. CDR3 in DNA: TGTGCCAGCAGCTTAGTCCAGCGGGGGGATAAACAGTTCTTC.

The chain uses TRBV12-5 and TRBJ2-7; D is perhaps TRBD1 (6 bases). Trimming cost V 5 bases and J 0 bases, with 17 bases left between them. The CDR3 has 16 amino acids. Germline CDR1 is LGHNT and CDR2 is FRNRAP. CDR3 DNA: TGTGCTAGTGGTCTCCGGACAGTCTCCCGCTCCTACGAGCAGTACTTC. Translated: CASGLRTVSRSYEQYF.

The chain combines TRBV25-1 with TRBJ2-7, with 10 bases fitting TRBD1. V shed 3 bases, J shed 2 bases, and the junction held 7 bases outside the gene matches. In germline, CDR1 is MGHDK, CDR2 SYGVNS. The CDR3 consists of 16 residues. The CDR3 DNA reads TGTGCCAGCAGTGAGCCATCCGGGACAGGGGCCTACGAGCAGTACTTC. Protein sequence: CASSEPSGTGAYEQYF.

The V call is TRBV5-6, the J call TRBJ1-1, with D maybe TRBD1 (5 bases). The germline CDR1 and CDR2 sequences are SGHDT and YYEEEE. V was cut by 4 bases and J by 4 bases, with 20 bases left in between. The CDR3 length is 16 residues. CDR3 sequence (DNA): TGTGCCAGCAGCCCCCCGATTGGAGGGAGGGGCACTGAAGCTTTCTTT. This encodes CASSPPIGGRGTEAFF.

V and J are TRBV10-1 and TRBJ2-5; D gene unclear. CDR1 and CDR2 (germline): WNHNN, SYGVQD (reference sequence). V was pared by 3 bases and J by 4 bases, with 9 bases between. The length of the CDR3 is 13 residues. The DNA of the CDR3 is TGCGCCAGCAGTGAATCAGGTAGAGAGACCCAGTACTTC. It yields the protein CASSESGRETQYF.

The CDR3 loop is CASSVGSGQGAKNIQYF. The DNA for the CDR3 is TGTGCCAGCAGCGTAGGATCGGGACAGGGGGCCAAAAACATTCAGTACTTC. V and J are TRBV9 and TRBJ2-4, with 10 bases matching TRBD1. The ends lost 0 bases at V and 1 base at J; junction bases unmatched: 4. Germline CDR1 and CDR2: SGDLS and YYNGEE. This CDR3 is built from 17 residues.

This chain joins TRBV6-6 and TRBJ1-1; D remains ambiguous. The CDR3 spans 14 residues. Germline V lookup: CDR1 MNHNY, CDR2 SVGAGI (reference sequence). Trimming cost V 2 bases and J 1 base, with 8 bases left between them. The CDR3 sequence: CASSYETRNTEAFF. CDR3 in DNA: TGTGCCAGCAGTTACGAAACACGGAACACTGAAGCTTTCTTT.

The chain uses TRBV30 and TRBJ2-7, with 8 bases that match TRBD1. Germline V gene data show CDR1 as GTSNPN and CDR2 as SVGIG (reference sequence). The CDR3 has 13 residues. The CDR3 is CASEDRAAYEQYF. In nucleotides, the CDR3 is TGTGCTTCCGAGGACAGGGCGGCCTACGAGCAGTACTTC.

The chain is built from TRBV7-9 and TRBJ2-2, with a tentative D call TRBD2 (6 bases). CDR3 length: 16 amino acids. Trimming shortened V by 5 bases and J by 2 bases, and 15 bases separated the two germline ends. Germline CDR1 and CDR2: SEHNR and FQNEAQ (reference sequence). For the CDR3, the DNA is TGTGCCAGCAGCAATTGGGGGGAGAAAAACACCGGGGAGCTGTTTTTT. This encodes CASSNWGEKNTGELFF.

V usage is TRBV11-2 and J usage is TRBJ2-7; a possible D gene is TRBD2 (6 bases). Germline CDR1 SGHAT, CDR2 FQNNGV. There are 12 residues in the CDR3. V lost 0 bases, J lost 9 bases, and 9 bases lay in between. The CDR3 bases are TGTGCCAGCAGCTTAGATCGAGCGGGGCAGTACTTC. Translation gives CASSLDRAGQYF. Together with reference TRBV11-2 and TRBJ2-7, the CDR3 gives the full variable domain: EAGVAQSPRYKIIEKRQSVAFWCNPISGHATLYWYQQILGQGPKLLIQFQNNGVVDDSQLPKDRFSAERLKGVDSTLKIQPAKLEDSAVYLCASSLDRAGQYFGPGTRLTVT.

The chain recombines TRBV4-1 with TRBJ2-2, with unresolved D. Between the trimmed V and J ends, which lost 1 base and 1 base, there was a span of 4 bases. Germline assignment: CDR1 MGHRA and CDR2 YSYEKL. The CDR3 sequence is 14 residues long. DNA of the CDR3: TGCGCCAGCAGCCAAGTCGGGAACACCGGGGAGCTGTTTTTT. Its protein product is CASSQVGNTGELFF.

The rearrangement joins TRBV7-8 to TRBJ2-1; 10 bases line up with TRBD2. CDR3 length: 16 amino acids. The germline V gene encodes CDR1 SGHVS and CDR2 FQNEAQ. The V and J ends lost 1 base and 6 bases, in that order; junction bases with no gene match: 6. In DNA form, the CDR3 reads TGTGCCAGCAGCTTAGAGCGGGAGGGGAGGGGCAATGAGCAGTTCTTC. Protein: CASSLEREGRGNEQFF. Complete variable domain (other parts from reference TRBV7-8 and TRBJ2-1): GAGVSQSPRYKVAKRGQDVALRCDPISGHVSLFWYQQALGQGPEFLTYFQNEAQLDKSGLPSDRFFAERPEGSVSTLKIQRTQQEDSAVYLCASSLEREGRGNEQFFGPGTRLTVL.

This clone was counted between two and nine times. This chain connects TRBV10-1 to TRBJ2-1; 10 positions agree with TRBD2. Trimming at V came to 4 bases and at J to 9 bases, leaving 6 bases not matched to a gene. The CDR3 sequence is 14 residues long. Germline assignment: CDR1 WNHNN and CDR2 SYGVQD (reference sequence). The chain's CDR3 is CASSGVASGGEQFF. In nucleotides, the CDR3 is TGCGCCAGCAGTGGGGTTGCTAGCGGGGGTGAGCAGTTCTTC.

This chain uses TRBV10-3 with TRBJ2-7, with TRBD2 as a possible D gene (6 bases). V was trimmed by 0 bases and J by 2 bases, leaving 11 bases between them. The germline CDR1 and CDR2 sequences are ENHRY and SYGVKD. This CDR3 region has 15 residues. CDR3 nucleotide sequence: TGTGCCATCAGTGAGTCCCCTGGGAGGCCCTACGAGCAGTACTTC. The encoded protein is CAISESPGRPYEQYF.

With regard to this clone: At the DNA level, this CDR3 is encoded by other sequences in the same sample as well. This chain uses TRBV6-1 with TRBJ2-1; TRBD2 might be the D (6 bases). The CDR3 contains 14 residues. Trimming stripped 1 base from V and 2 bases from J, with 6 bases between. The germline CDR1 and CDR2 sequences are MNHNS and SASEGT. The CDR3 loop is CASSEGGTYNEQFF. CDR3 bases: TGTGCCAGCAGTGAAGGCGGGACCTACAATGAGCAGTTCTTC.

V is TRBV10-3 and J is TRBJ1-4; D is possibly TRBD1 (6 bases). Germline assignment: CDR1 ENHRY and CDR2 SYGVKD. V was trimmed by 4 bases and J by 1 base, leaving 10 bases between them. CDR3 length equals 15 residues. DNA of the CDR3: TGTGCCATCAGTGTTGGACAGAGAACTAATGAAAAACTGTTTTTT. Translation: CAISVGQRTNEKLFF.

The chain recombines TRBV5-5 with TRBJ1-1; the D is unclear. From germline, CDR1 is SGHKS and CDR2 YYEKEE (reference sequence). Between the trimmed V and J ends, which lost 7 bases and 1 base, there was a span of 8 bases. This CDR3 is built from 12 residues. CDR3 coding DNA: TGTGCCAGCCTTGCAGAGAACACTGAAGCTTTCTTT. Translated: CASLAENTEAFF.

V is TRBV10-3 and J is TRBJ1-2; 7 nucleotides match TRBD1. The germline gives CDR1 ENHRY, CDR2 SYGVKD. CDR3 length: 13 amino acids. The junction had 11 bases not matched to a gene; V was cut back by 8 bases and J by 8 bases. CDR3 protein: CAIGRQGERGYTF. Here the CDR3 DNA reads TGTGCCATCGGCAGACAGGGTGAGCGCGGCTACACCTTC.